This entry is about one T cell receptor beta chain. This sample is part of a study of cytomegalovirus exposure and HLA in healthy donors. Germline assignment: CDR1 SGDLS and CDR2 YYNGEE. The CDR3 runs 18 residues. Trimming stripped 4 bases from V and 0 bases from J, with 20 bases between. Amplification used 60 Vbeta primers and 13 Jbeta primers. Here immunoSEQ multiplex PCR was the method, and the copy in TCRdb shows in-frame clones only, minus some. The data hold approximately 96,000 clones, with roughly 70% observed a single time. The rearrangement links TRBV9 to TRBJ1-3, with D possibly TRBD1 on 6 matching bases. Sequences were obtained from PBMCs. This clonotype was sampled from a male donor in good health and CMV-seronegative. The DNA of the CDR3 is TGTGCCAGCAGCCTGGACGGGGGGGGCGCGAGCTCTGGAAACACCATATATTTT. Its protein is CASSLDGGGASSGNTIYF.